This entry concerns a single T cell receptor (beta chain). PCR was performed a second time for about 6 to 12 cycles using a sample-barcoded 5' primer and a J-beta primer mix. The template-switch adaptor, which had 12 random nucleotides, put a tag on each cDNA molecule. TCRdb re-called the 5' RACE reads with MiXCR, one entry per CDR3 protein. This repertoire shows hundreds of thousands of distinct CDR3 sequences, more than 40% found once; its top ten account for 30% to 40%. The record originates from a study of blood T cells in healthy people across ages. V lost 3 bases and J lost 4, with 12 bases in between. This CDR3 spans 14 amino acids. Germline CDR1 and CDR2: SGHTA and FQGNSA. Caucasian individuals from Russia who were healthy and aged about 6 to 95 acted as donors.

The sequence derives from a woman aged 60-75 years in good health. The rearrangement links TRBV7-2 to TRBJ2-5; no firm D call. The sequenced sample consisted of blood. CDR3 DNA: TGTGCCAGCAGCTTGAGCCAGGTAGCAGAGACCCAGTACTTC. The encoded protein is CASSLSQVAETQYF.